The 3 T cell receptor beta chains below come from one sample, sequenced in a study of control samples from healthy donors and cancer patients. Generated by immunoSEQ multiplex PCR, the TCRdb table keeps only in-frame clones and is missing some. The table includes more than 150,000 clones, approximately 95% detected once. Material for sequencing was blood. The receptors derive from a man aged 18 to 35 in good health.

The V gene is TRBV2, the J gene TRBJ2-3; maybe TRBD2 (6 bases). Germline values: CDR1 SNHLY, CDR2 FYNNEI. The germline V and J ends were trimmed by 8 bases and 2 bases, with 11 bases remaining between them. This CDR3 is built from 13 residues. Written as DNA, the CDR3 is TGTGCCAGCGTTGGGGACTCCACAGATACGCAGTATTTT. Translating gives CASVGDSTDTQYF.

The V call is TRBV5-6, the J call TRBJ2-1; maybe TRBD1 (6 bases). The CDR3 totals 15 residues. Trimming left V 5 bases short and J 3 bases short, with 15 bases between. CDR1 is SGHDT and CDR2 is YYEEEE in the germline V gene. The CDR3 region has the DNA TGTGCCAGCAGTGGACAGTTGCGAGGCTACAATGAGCAGTTCTTC. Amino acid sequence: CASSGQLRGYNEQFF. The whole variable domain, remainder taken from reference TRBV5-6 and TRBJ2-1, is DAGVTQSPTHLIKTRGQQVTLRCSPKSGHDTVSWYQQALGQGPQFIFQYYEEEERQRGNFPDRFSGHQFPNYSSELNVNALLLGDSALYLCASSGQLRGYNEQFFGPGTRLTVL.

The CDR3: CASRGGDPYGYTF. For the CDR3, the DNA is TGTGCCAGCAGAGGGGGGGATCCTTATGGCTACACCTTC. The chain carries TRBV12-3 or TRBV12-4 and TRBJ1-2; the D gene is possibly TRBD1 (6 bases). This CDR3 is 13 amino acids long. Trimming shortened V by 6 bases and J by 5 bases, and 13 bases separated the two germline ends.